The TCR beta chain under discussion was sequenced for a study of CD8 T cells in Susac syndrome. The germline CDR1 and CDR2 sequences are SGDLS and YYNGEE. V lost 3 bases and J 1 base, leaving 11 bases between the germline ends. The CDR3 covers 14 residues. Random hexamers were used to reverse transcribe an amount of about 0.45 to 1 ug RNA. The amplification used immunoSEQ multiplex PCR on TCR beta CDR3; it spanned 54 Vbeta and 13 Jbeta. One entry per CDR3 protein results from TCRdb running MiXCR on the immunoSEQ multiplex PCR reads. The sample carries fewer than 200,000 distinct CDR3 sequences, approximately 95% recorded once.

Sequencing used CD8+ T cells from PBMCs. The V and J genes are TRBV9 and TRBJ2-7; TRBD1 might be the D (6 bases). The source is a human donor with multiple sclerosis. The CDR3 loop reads CASSAGHVSYEQYF. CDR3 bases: TGTGCCAGCAGCGCGGGACACGTATCCTACGAGCAGTACTTC.